This TCR beta chain was sequenced during a study of blood T cell repertoires in COVID-19. V dropped 1 base and J dropped 5; count of bases not matched to a gene: 7. Germline V CDR1 and CDR2: SEHNR, FQNEAQ (reference sequence). This CDR3 has 16 amino acids. This study enrolled people aged about 18 to 90 from under 25 US geographic areas. Assay used: immunoSEQ multiplex PCR; TCRdb lists only in-frame clones, some missing. The top ten hold 9.5% to 11% of the sample, which has under 200,000 clones, approximately 80% seen once. The sequence came from a man aged 50-59 years who had recovered from COVID-19. Sequences were obtained from PBMCs or T cells enriched from blood (not recorded which). J is TRBJ1-1 and V is TRBV7-9; 10 bases are shared with TRBD1. This chain's CDR3 is CASSLGTGGTGTEAFF. CDR3 DNA: TGTGCCAGCAGCTTAGGGACAGGGGGTACCGGAACTGAAGCTTTCTTT.